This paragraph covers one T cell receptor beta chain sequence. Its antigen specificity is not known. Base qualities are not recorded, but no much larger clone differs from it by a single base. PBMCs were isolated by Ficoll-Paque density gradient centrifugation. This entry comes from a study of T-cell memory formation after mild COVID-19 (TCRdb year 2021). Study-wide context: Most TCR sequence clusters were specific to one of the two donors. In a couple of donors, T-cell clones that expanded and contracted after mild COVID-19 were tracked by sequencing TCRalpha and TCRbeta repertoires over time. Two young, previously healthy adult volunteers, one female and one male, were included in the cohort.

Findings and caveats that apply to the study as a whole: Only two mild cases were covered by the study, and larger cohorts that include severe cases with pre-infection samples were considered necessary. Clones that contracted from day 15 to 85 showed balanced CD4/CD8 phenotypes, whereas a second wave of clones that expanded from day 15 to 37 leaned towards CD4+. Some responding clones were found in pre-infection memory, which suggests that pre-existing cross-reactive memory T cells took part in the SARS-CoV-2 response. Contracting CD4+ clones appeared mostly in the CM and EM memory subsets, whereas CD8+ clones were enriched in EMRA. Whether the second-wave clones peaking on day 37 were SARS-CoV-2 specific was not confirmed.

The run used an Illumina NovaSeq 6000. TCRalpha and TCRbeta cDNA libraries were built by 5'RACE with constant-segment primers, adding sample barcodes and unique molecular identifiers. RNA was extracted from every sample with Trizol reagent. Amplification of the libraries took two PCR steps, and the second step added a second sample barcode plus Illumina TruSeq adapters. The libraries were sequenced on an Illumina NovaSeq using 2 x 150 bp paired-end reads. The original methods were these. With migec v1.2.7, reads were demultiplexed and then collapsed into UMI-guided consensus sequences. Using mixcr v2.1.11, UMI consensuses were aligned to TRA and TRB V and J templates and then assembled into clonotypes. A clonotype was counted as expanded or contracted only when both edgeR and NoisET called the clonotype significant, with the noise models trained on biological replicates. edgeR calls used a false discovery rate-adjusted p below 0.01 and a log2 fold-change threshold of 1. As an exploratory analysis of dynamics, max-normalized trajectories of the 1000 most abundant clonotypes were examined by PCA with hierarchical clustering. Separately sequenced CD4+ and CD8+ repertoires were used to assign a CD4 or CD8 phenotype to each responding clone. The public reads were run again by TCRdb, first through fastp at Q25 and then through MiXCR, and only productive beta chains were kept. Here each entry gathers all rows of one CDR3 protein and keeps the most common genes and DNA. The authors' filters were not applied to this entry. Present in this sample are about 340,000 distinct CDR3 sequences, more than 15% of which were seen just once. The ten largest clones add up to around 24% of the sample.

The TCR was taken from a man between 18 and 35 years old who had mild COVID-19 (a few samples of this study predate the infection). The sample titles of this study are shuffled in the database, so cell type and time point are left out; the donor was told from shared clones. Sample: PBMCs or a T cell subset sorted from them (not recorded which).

The CDR3: CSAGGGGYTF. The sequenced DNA is TGCAGTGCGGGGGGAGGCGGCTACACCTTC. The chain is made from TRBV20-1 and TRBJ1-2; a weak D assignment points to TRBD1 (5 bases agree). The CDR3 runs 10 amino acids, cysteine and phenylalanine included. Just the 30-base CDR3 DNA is kept, in frame starting at base 1. Per the germline V gene (reference sequence), DFQATT is the CDR1 and SNEGSKA is the CDR2. Trimming takes 6 bases from V and 8 bases from J, and the germline ends sit 10 bases apart.